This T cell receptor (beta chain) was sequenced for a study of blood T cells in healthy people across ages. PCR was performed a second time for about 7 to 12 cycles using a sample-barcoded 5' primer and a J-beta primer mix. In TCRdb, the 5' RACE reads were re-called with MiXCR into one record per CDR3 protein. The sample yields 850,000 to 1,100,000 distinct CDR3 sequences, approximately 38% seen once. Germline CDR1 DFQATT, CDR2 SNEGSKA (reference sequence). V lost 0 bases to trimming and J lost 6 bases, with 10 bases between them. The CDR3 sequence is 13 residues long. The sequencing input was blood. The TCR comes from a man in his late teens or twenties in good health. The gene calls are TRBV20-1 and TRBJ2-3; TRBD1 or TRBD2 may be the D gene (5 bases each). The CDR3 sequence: CSAREPGADTQYF. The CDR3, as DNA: TGCAGTGCTAGAGAACCCGGGGCCGATACGCAGTATTTT.